The 15 T cell receptor beta chains reported below all come from one sample, sequenced in a study of identifying expanded T cells in peripheral blood. Sequenced by immunoSEQ multiplex PCR; TCRdb stores in-frame clones only, minus some. The sample holds roughly 100,000 clones, approximately 88% seen once. Sequencing was carried out using blood. The source of these receptors is a person between 18 and 75 years old in good health.

This clone has just one count. This chain connects TRBV6-5 to TRBJ2-1; no reliable D call. With 5 bases removed from V and 6 bases from J, the gap between germline ends came to 17 bases. The length of the CDR3 is 15 residues. The germline V gene has CDR1 MNHEY and CDR2 SVGAGI. CDR3 sequence: CASSSRRTSGNEQFF. The DNA of the CDR3 is TGTGCCAGCAGTAGTAGACGGACCTCTGGCAATGAGCAGTTCTTC.

This chain joins TRBV2 and TRBJ1-6, with TRBD1 as a possible D gene (6 bases). Germline assignment: CDR1 SNHLY and CDR2 FYNNEI. The CDR3 consists of 12 residues. V was cut by 10 bases and J by 4 bases, with 8 bases left in between. CDR3 amino acids: CATQGYNSPLHF. The CDR3 coding sequence is TGTGCCACACAGGGATATAATTCACCCCTCCACTTT.

The chain links TRBV28 to TRBJ1-2; perhaps TRBD1 as D (6 bases). This CDR3 has 15 residues. V shed 1 base and J shed 5 bases, with 14 bases lying between them. In germline, CDR1 is MDHEN, CDR2 SYDVKM. The CDR3 spells CASSLLVGAGYGYTF. CDR3 in DNA: TGTGCCAGCAGTTTATTAGTGGGGGCTGGGTATGGCTACACCTTC.

The chain links TRBV7-8 to TRBJ2-5, with 11 positions matching TRBD2. From germline, CDR1 is SGHVS and CDR2 FQNEAQ. The J segment lost 5 bases and the V segment lost 5 bases, leaving 4 bases of the junction unmatched. The CDR3 is 14 amino acids. The DNA for the CDR3 is TGTGCCAGCAGCCTCGTAGCGGGAGGGGAGACCCAGTACTTC. It yields the protein CASSLVAGGETQYF.

The chain employs TRBV9 and TRBJ2-1, with D tentatively TRBD2 (5 bases). CDR1 is SGDLS and CDR2 is YYNGEE in the germline V gene. V lost 4 bases and J lost 7, with 15 bases in between. The CDR3 has 14 amino acids. This CDR3 reads CASSPPGGQNEQFF. The CDR3 DNA sequence: TGTGCCAGCAGCCCCCCCGGCGGGCAAAATGAGCAGTTCTTC.

There are a few counts of this clone. This chain links TRBV28 with TRBJ2-7; D gene unclear. Trimming removed 9 bases from V and 2 bases from J, with 11 bases in between. The CDR3 totals 12 residues. Germline CDR1 and CDR2: MDHEN and SYDVKM. The CDR3 protein is CASGVVAYEQYF. The DNA for the CDR3 is TGTGCCAGTGGGGTGGTAGCCTACGAGCAGTACTTC. The whole variable domain, filled in from reference TRBV28 and TRBJ2-7, reads DVKVTQSSRYLVKRTGEKVFLECVQDMDHENMFWYRQDPGLGLRLIYFSYDVKMKEKGDIPEGYSVSREKKERFSLILESASTNQTSMYLCASGVVAYEQYFGPGTRLTVT.

The rearrangement joins TRBV2 to TRBJ2-3, with 8 nucleotides matching TRBD2. Germline V gene lookup returns CDR1 SNHLY and CDR2 FYNNEI. J lost 1 base, V lost 7 bases, and 7 bases had no gene match. This CDR3 contains 15 residues. The CDR3, as DNA: TGTGCCAGCAACCCGGTACTAGCGGGCACAGATACGCAGTATTTT. Amino acid sequence: CASNPVLAGTDTQYF.

The CDR3 spells CASSARLHPGELFF. The CDR3 DNA follows: TGTGCCAGCAGCGCCAGACTGCACCCCGGGGAGCTGTTTTTT. The J gene is TRBJ2-2, the V gene TRBV9; the D is unclear. Germline CDR1 reads SGDLS; CDR2 reads YYNGEE. The V end was cut by 3 bases, the J end by 6 bases, with 12 bases between. The CDR3 has 14 amino acids.

The chain uses TRBV6-1 and TRBJ1-4, with D maybe TRBD1 (6 bases). CDR1 and CDR2 (germline): MNHNS, SASEGT. The ends were cut back, 7 bases at V and 2 bases at J, with 14 bases in the middle. The length of the CDR3 is 15 residues. CDR3 region: CASMLGAATNEKLFF. CDR3 DNA sequence: TGTGCCAGCATGCTGGGGGCAGCCACTAATGAAAAACTGTTTTTT.

The chain carries TRBV4-1 and TRBJ2-7, with 8 bases lining up with TRBD1. The junction had 11 bases not matched to a gene; V was cut back by 4 bases and J by 3 bases. Germline CDR1 is MGHRA and CDR2 is YSYEKL. This CDR3 has 16 residues. CDR3 in amino acids: CASSPRLRDRHYEQYF. DNA of the CDR3: TGCGCCAGCAGCCCACGTTTGCGGGACAGGCACTACGAGCAGTACTTC.

This chain uses TRBV5-4 with TRBJ2-3; the match to TRBD2 covers 11 bases. The germline V gene encodes CDR1 SGHNT and CDR2 YYREEE (reference sequence). V shed 3 bases and J 4 bases; nucleotides not matched to a gene: 4. This CDR3 is built from 15 residues. CDR3 in DNA: TGTGCCAGCAGCTCGGGACTAGCGGTACCAGATACGCAGTATTTT. Protein product: CASSSGLAVPDTQYF.

This sequence joins TRBV2 and TRBJ1-2; D is possibly TRBD1 (6 bases). The germline V and J ends were trimmed by 5 bases and 4 bases, with 20 bases remaining between them. Germline CDR1 reads SNHLY; CDR2 reads FYNNEI. CDR3 length: 16 residues. The CDR3 spells CASSSARPGGTYGYTF. In DNA form, the CDR3 reads TGTGCCAGCAGTTCCGCCCGACCTGGGGGCACCTATGGCTACACCTTC.

The CDR3 here is CASSPGGTGGNEQFF. CDR3 bases: TGTGCCAGCAGCCCCGGTGGGACAGGGGGCAATGAGCAGTTCTTC. The genes are TRBV7-8 and TRBJ2-1; TRBD1 matches at 11 bases. The CDR3 loop spans 15 amino acids. The V gene's germline CDR1 is SGHVS and CDR2 FQNEAQ. Trimming removed 5 bases from V and 6 bases from J; junction bases left unmatched: 6. The variable domain in full, with the rest retrieved from reference TRBV7-8 and TRBJ2-1, is GAGVSQSPRYKVAKRGQDVALRCDPISGHVSLFWYQQALGQGPEFLTYFQNEAQLDKSGLPSDRFFAERPEGSVSTLKIQRTQQEDSAVYLCASSPGGTGGNEQFFGPGTRLTVL.

This clone has more than one count but fewer than ten. Other DNA sequences in this sample translate to the same CDR3. The genes are TRBV30 and TRBJ1-1, with D uncertain. There are 13 residues in the CDR3. CDR1 and CDR2 from the germline V gene are GTSNPN and SVGIG (reference sequence). Between the trimmed V and J ends, which lost 3 bases and 0 bases, there was a span of 8 bases. The CDR3 DNA reads as TGTGCCTGGAGAAGAGGCATGAACACTGAAGCTTTCTTT. Translation: CAWRRGMNTEAFF. Full variable domain (outside the CDR3, taken from reference TRBV30 and TRBJ1-1): SQTIHQWPATLVQPVGSPLSLECTVEGTSNPNLYWYRQAAGRGLQLLFYSVGIGQISSEVPQNLSASRPQDRQFILSSKKLLLSDSGFYLCAWRRGMNTEAFFGQGTRLTVV.

The chain carries TRBV5-1 and TRBJ2-3; the D gene is possibly TRBD1 (7 bases). The V end was cut by 4 bases, the J end by 6 bases, with 15 bases between. This CDR3 spans 14 amino acids. Germline V gene sequence: CDR1 SGHRS, CDR2 YFSETQ. The CDR3, as DNA: TGCGCCAGCAGCCCTAGACAGGGAGGCGATACGCAGTATTTT. This codes for CASSPRQGGDTQYF.